This TCR beta chain was sequenced in a study of shared clonotypes between healthy human individuals. Germline V gene sequence: CDR1 SEHNR, CDR2 FQNEAQ (reference sequence). The CDR3 extends over 17 amino acids. The trim removed 6 bases at V and 3 bases at J, leaving 11 bases unmatched. Findings of the study overall: Read depth was anticipated to influence clonotype sharing among donors.

Of note for this clone: Its antigen is currently unknown.

Libraries were prepared by immunoSEQ multiplex PCR; TCRdb keeps only in-frame clonotypes and omits some of them. Found here are about 520,000 clones, approximately 78% of them singletons; the top ten hold 9.5% to 15%. This rearrangement joins TRBV7-9 to TRBJ1-1; TRBD1 matches 12 bases. The specimen sequenced was PBMCs. The clonotype originates from a woman aged 40-49 years in good health. Some clones in this sample may be carry-over from other donors' samples. CDR3 protein: CASRGAGTGGRDTEAFF. CDR3 sequence (DNA): TGTGCCAGCAGGGGAGCCGGGACAGGGGGCCGGGACACTGAAGCTTTCTTT.